What follows is one T cell receptor beta chain and its context. Its antigen remains undetermined. From each donor, a roughly 2.5 ml peripheral blood sample was collected into PAXgene tubes and stored at -80 degrees C. Total RNA was isolated from whole blood with the PAXgene blood miRNA kit on an automated QIAcube, without T cell sorting. Peripheral blood from monozygotic twin pairs who were concordant or discordant for inflammatory bowel disease underwent deep TCRalpha and TCRbeta repertoire profiling using unique molecular barcoding. Smoking habits were recorded for all twin pairs, with individuals classified as current, former or never smokers. The library was produced with 5' RACE. The input for every TCR library was 3500 ng of total RNA. cDNA was synthesized with SMARTScribe reverse transcriptase in eight separate reactions per sample. During cDNA synthesis, unique molecular identifiers containing a 6-nucleotide sample barcode were introduced by template switching. Two nested PCRs of roughly 16 and 10 cycles amplified the TCRalpha and TCRbeta cDNA, and bead purification followed each PCR. Before amplification, the cDNA was treated with uracil DNA-glycosylase and purified using the QIAquick PCR purification kit. The second PCR added Illumina TruSeq-compatible adapters along with sample-specific barcodes. TapeStation and Qubit were used to check library quality and concentration, and 5 to 6 ng of each library went into the pool. Sequencing of the pooled libraries was done on an Illumina HiSeq2500 single-index Rapid Run using custom sequencing primers and 2 x 100 bp reads. The original pipeline was this. MiGEC version 1.2.6 was used for UMI-based consensus assembly to correct PCR and sequencing errors. MiXCR version 2.1.1 was used to carry out V(D)J alignment, clonotype assembly and CDR3 extraction. Normalisation of gene usage, clonotype sharing and MAIT/NKT TCR abundance was achieved by analysing the top 1000, 10 000 and 20 000 clonotypes per sample. Diversity was computed as the inverse Simpson index with the vegan R package after downsampling to 27 000 UMIs. Statistical testing used paired Mann-Whitney U tests on the discordant twin pairs and applied Benjamini-Hochberg correction for multiple testing. After the reads were reprocessed by TCRdb, one entry was made per CDR3 protein sequence, with no DNA. TCRdb, rather than the study authors, made the V and J calls. The table of this sample itemizes around 410,000 distinct CDR3 sequences. The top ten clones comprise under 3% of the sample.

The record originates from a study of monozygotic twins with inflammatory bowel disease (dated by TCRdb to the late 2010s). Study-level background: A total of 28 monozygotic twin pairs were included in the full study, comprising nine German pairs (four IBD-concordant, five IBD-discordant) and 19 IBD-discordant Danish pairs. Each individual had, on average, about 151 000 unique TCRalpha sequences and 181 000 unique TCRbeta sequences available for analysis. The search for disease-associated traits relied mainly on comparing IBD patients with their genetically identical healthy co-twins within discordant pairs.

CDR1 and CDR2 (KGHDR, SFDVKD) derive from the germline V gene. Its CDR3 holds 14 amino acids, cysteine through phenylalanine. There is no recorded DNA. Paper-wide results and their limitations: Because patients were on differing immunosuppressive treatments, the repertoires may have picked up extra background noise and inter-individual variability. Repertoire similarity did not differ between concordant and discordant twins, possibly due to limited statistical power. No single strong signal or clonotype linked to IBD turned up in the results, so the idea that one exists was not supported. The analysis was unable to tell different T cell subtypes apart. TCRbeta repertoire diversity, by inverse Simpson index, was decreased in IBD patients compared with their healthy co-twins. Fewer clonotypes were shared with other individuals by IBD patients than by healthy twins, most markedly in patients showing signs of disease activity.

Material for sequencing was blood. The rearranged chain carries TRBV24-1 and TRBJ2-1; TCRdb picks TRBD2, but there is no DNA to check that call. The receptor was isolated from a human donor with ulcerative colitis or Crohn's disease, or a healthy co-twin of an affected twin (not recorded which). The CDR3 region: CATSKLAGGVEQFF.